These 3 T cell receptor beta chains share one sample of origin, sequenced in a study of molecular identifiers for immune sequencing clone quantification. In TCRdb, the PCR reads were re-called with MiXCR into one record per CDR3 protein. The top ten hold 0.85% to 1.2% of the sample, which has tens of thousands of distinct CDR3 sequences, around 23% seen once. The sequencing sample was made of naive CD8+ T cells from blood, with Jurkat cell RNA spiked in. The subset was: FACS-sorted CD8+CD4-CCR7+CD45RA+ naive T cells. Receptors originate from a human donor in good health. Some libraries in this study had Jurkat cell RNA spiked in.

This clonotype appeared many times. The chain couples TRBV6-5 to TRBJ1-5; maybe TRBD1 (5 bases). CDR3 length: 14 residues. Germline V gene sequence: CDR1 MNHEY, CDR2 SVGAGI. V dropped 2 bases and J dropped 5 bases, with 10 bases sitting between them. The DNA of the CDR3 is TGTGCCAGCAGTTACGGTCAGGGTTATCAGCCCCAGCATTTT. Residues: CASSYGQGYQPQHF.

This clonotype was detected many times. The CDR3 coding sequence is TGCAGCGTTGGGCCAGCGCGAGCCTACGAGCAGTACTTC. Protein: CSVGPARAYEQYF. The rearrangement links TRBV29-1 to TRBJ2-7; D gene unclear. The CDR3 is 13 residues long. Germline V gives CDR1 SQVTM, CDR2 ANQGSEA. The ends were cut back, 4 bases at V and 2 bases at J, with 12 bases in the middle.

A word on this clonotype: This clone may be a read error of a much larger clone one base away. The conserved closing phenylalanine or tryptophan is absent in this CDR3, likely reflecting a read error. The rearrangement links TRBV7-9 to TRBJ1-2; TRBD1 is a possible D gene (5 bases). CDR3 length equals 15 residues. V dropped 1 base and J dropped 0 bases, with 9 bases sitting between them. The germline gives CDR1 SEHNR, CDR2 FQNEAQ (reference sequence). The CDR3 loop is CASSLGQPTNYGYTS. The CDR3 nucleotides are TGTGCCAGCAGCTTAGGACAGCCAACTAACTATGGCTACACCTCC.